This entry lists 14 T cell receptor beta chains sequenced from one sample in a study of T cells after yellow fever vaccination. TCRdb redid the calling of the 5' RACE reads with MiXCR, one entry per CDR3 protein. Of hundreds of thousands of distinct CDR3 sequences in the sample, roughly 12% were seen once. The input for sequencing was PBMCs, taken on the day of the yellow fever booster vaccination. Source of these receptors: a man aged 25 to 40 who received the YFV17D yellow fever vaccine.

J is TRBJ2-1 and V is TRBV6-2 or TRBV6-3; weak D call: TRBD2 (5 bases). V lost 2 bases to trimming and J lost 10 bases, with 15 bases between them. CDR3 length: 14 residues. Germline V CDR1 and CDR2: MNHEY, SVGEGT. The CDR3 is CASSYLLVGGEQFF. CDR3 nucleotides: TGTGCCAGCAGTTACCTCCTAGTAGGCGGGGAGCAGTTCTTC.

The chain links TRBV5-1 to TRBJ2-7; TRBD2 is a possible D gene (5 bases). V gave up 0 bases and J gave up 6 bases, with 13 bases separating them. The length of the CDR3 is 14 residues. Germline values: CDR1 SGHRS, CDR2 YFSETQ. DNA of the CDR3: TGCGCCAGCAGCTTGGAGGGCGGCCGGGGCGAGCAGTACTTC. This codes for CASSLEGGRGEQYF.

This clonotype turned up a few times. This chain uses TRBV7-9 with TRBJ2-3, with a tentative D call TRBD1 (6 bases). Germline V gene data show CDR1 as SEHNR and CDR2 as FQNEAQ (reference sequence). V shed 1 base and J shed 9 bases, with 11 bases lying between them. The CDR3 totals 13 residues. The CDR3 DNA is TGTGCCAGCAGCTTAGGGGACATACAAACGCAGTATTTT. This gives the protein CASSLGDIQTQYF.

V is TRBV20-1 and J is TRBJ2-2; no definite D call. Germline V CDR1 and CDR2: DFQATT, SNEGSKA (reference sequence). The CDR3 spans 12 residues. The CDR3 sequence: CSVDGDTGELFF. The CDR3 coding sequence is TGCAGCGTGGACGGAGACACCGGGGAGCTGTTTTTT.

A few counts support this clonotype. The chain links TRBV20-1 to TRBJ1-5, with D maybe TRBD1 (5 bases). Deletions cut 6 bases from V and 4 bases from J, with 19 bases between. This CDR3 contains 15 residues. Per the germline V gene, CDR1 is DFQATT and CDR2 is SNEGSKA (reference sequence). The DNA of the CDR3 is TGCAGTGCGAGCAGCAGGGTACGAATTAATCAGCCCCAGCATTTT. Translating it yields CSASSRVRINQPQHF.

This clonotype was detected only a few times. This rearrangement joins TRBV28 to TRBJ2-1; D gene ambiguous. Trimming left V 7 bases short and J 9 bases short, with 22 bases between. Germline V lookup: CDR1 MDHEN, CDR2 SYDVKM. The CDR3 extends over 15 amino acids. CDR3 loop: CASMGPSSQLGEQFF. The CDR3 DNA is TGTGCCAGCATGGGCCCATCCTCTCAGCTTGGTGAGCAGTTCTTC.

The chain has TRBV19 and TRBJ1-1; D might be TRBD1 (6 bases). CDR1 LNHDA and CDR2 SQIVND come from the germline V gene (reference sequence). This CDR3 region has 14 residues. V gave up 8 bases and J gave up 3 bases, with 16 bases separating them. The CDR3 sequence: CASDQGGGDTEAFF. The CDR3 nucleotides read TGTGCCAGTGACCAAGGGGGAGGGGACACTGAAGCTTTCTTT.

The chain recombines TRBV4-2 with TRBJ1-4; D unclear. This CDR3 region has 16 residues. From germline, CDR1 is LGHNA and CDR2 YNFKEQ. V lost 3 bases to trimming and J lost 0 bases, with 11 bases between them. The CDR3 region has the DNA TGTGCCAGCAGCCAGGCCGACCGTCCAACTAATGAAAAACTGTTTTTT. It encodes CASSQADRPTNEKLFF.

A few counts support this clonotype. J is TRBJ1-6 and V is TRBV12-3 or TRBV12-4; tentative D call: TRBD1 (5 bases). The CDR3 extends over 15 amino acids. The V end lost 6 bases, the J end lost 9 bases, and 18 bases lay between the germline ends. As DNA, the CDR3 is TGTGCCAGCAGCTCCCCGGGACGGAGGAGTTCACCCCTCCACTTT. As protein: CASSSPGRRSSPLHF.

This clonotype turned up a few times. J is TRBJ2-7 and V is TRBV7-2, with D perhaps matching TRBD1 (6 bases). The CDR3 runs to 14 residues. V lost 2 bases to trimming and J lost 7 bases, with 15 bases between them. Germline V gene data show CDR1 as SGHTA and CDR2 as FQGNSA. CDR3 loop: CASSLTQGIWEQYF. The CDR3, as DNA: TGTGCCAGCAGCTTAACACAGGGTATCTGGGAGCAGTACTTC.

This clonotype appeared many times. This chain joins TRBV5-1 and TRBJ2-1; D uncertain. The CDR3 extends over 15 amino acids. Germline-derived CDR1 and CDR2 are SGHRS and YFSETQ. Trimming took off 4 bases at V and 10 bases at J, with 21 bases between the two ends. The chain's CDR3 is CASSPSSTPQGEQFF. CDR3 DNA: TGCGCCAGCAGCCCGTCATCCACCCCCCAAGGAGAGCAGTTCTTC.

Regarding this clonotype: The junction departs from germline at one end; a sequencing error may be responsible. This rearrangement joins TRBV19 to TRBJ2-2, with a tentative D call TRBD2 (7 bases). The CDR3 contains 19 residues. Per germline, CDR1 LNHDA and CDR2 SQIVND (reference sequence). The CDR3 sequence is CASTSFGARGASDPGALFF. CDR3 coding DNA: TGTGCCAGTACCTCTTTTGGAGCCCGGGGGGCTAGCGATCCCGGGGCGCTGTTTTTT.

The rearrangement links TRBV29-1 to TRBJ1-2; D is unresolved. Per the germline V gene, CDR1 is SQVTM and CDR2 is ANQGSEA. V was clipped by 7 bases and J by 5 bases, with 20 bases between them. This CDR3 has 14 residues. The CDR3 nucleotides are TGCAGCGCCCGGGAGATAGGGTTAGTTTATGGCTACACCTTC. This gives the protein CSAREIGLVYGYTF. The full variable domain, with the rest looked up from reference TRBV29-1 and TRBJ1-2, is SAVISQKPSRDICQRGTSLTIQCQVDSQVTMMFWYRQQPGQSLTLIATANQGSEATYESGFVIDKFPISRPNLTFSTLTVSNMSPEDSSIYLCSAREIGLVYGYTFGSGTRLTVV.

This clonotype was observed many times. V and J are TRBV7-2 and TRBJ2-1; tentative D call: TRBD2 (5 bases). CDR3 length equals 13 residues. V dropped 6 bases and J dropped 9 bases, with 15 bases sitting between them. Germline loops: CDR1 SGHTA, CDR2 FQGNSA. The chain's CDR3 is CASSPVGVGEQFF. DNA for the CDR3: TGTGCCAGCAGTCCGGTCGGGGTTGGTGAGCAGTTCTTC. The full variable domain, its missing parts supplied by reference TRBV7-2 and TRBJ2-1, is GAGVSQSPSNKVTEKGKDVELRCDPISGHTALYWYRQSLGQGLEFLIYFQGNSAPDKSGLPSDRFSAERTGGSVSTLTIQRTQQEDSAVYLCASSPVGVGEQFFGPGTRLTVL.